What follows are 19 T cell receptor beta chains derived from one specimen sequenced in a study of OX40 agonist ivuxolimab in advanced cancers. Clones were sequenced by immunoSEQ multiplex PCR, and TCRdb holds only the in-frame ones, with some missing. Of 100,000 or so clones in the sample, around 91% are singletons; the top ten hold over 0.8%. Material: CD4+ or CD8+ T cells sorted from blood, obtained in a trial of the OX40 agonist ivuxolimab. These receptors all come from an adult with an advanced solid tumor such as melanoma, head and neck, liver or kidney cancer.

The V and J genes are TRBV5-4 and TRBJ2-3; possibly TRBD1 or TRBD2 for D (6 bases each). The CDR3 covers 14 residues. Trimming shortened V by 5 bases and J by 4 bases, and 14 bases separated the two germline ends. Germline-derived CDR1 and CDR2 are SGHNT and YYREEE (reference sequence). CDR3 region: CASSEGGGADTQYF. The CDR3 nucleotides are TGTGCCAGCAGTGAGGGGGGTGGCGCAGATACGCAGTATTTT.

This clone was counted once. The chain carries TRBV11-2 and TRBJ2-1, with 7 nucleotides matching TRBD2. V lost 2 bases and J lost 10; bases outside the gene matches: 20. Germline values: CDR1 SGHAT, CDR2 FQNNGV. CDR3 length: 18 residues. This CDR3 reads CASSLYPRVGGSLWEQFF. Written as DNA, the CDR3 is TGTGCCAGCAGCTTATATCCCCGGGTAGGCGGGAGTTTATGGGAGCAGTTCTTC.

The rearrangement uses TRBV9 and TRBJ1-2, with a tentative D call TRBD1 (6 bases). CDR1 and CDR2 from the germline V gene are SGDLS and YYNGEE. Trimming pared 4 bases from V and 4 bases from J, leaving 11 bases between. This CDR3 is built from 13 residues. The CDR3 loop is CASSSRDTYGYTF. For the CDR3, the DNA is TGTGCCAGCAGCTCCCGGGACACCTATGGCTACACCTTC.

The genes are TRBV5-6 and TRBJ2-3; 7 bases match TRBD2. The CDR3 sequence is 14 residues long. Trimming took 4 bases from V and 4 from J; bases not matched to a gene: 6. Germline V gene sequence: CDR1 SGHDT, CDR2 YYEEEE. The CDR3, as DNA: TGTGCCAGCAGCGGGAGGGCCGGGGCAGATACGCAGTATTTT. It specifies CASSGRAGADTQYF.

The V gene is TRBV27, the J gene TRBJ2-7; 10 bases map to TRBD1. Unmatched junction bases numbered 8, after V lost 9 bases and J lost 0 bases. Germline V CDR1 and CDR2: MNHEY, SMNVEV (reference sequence). The CDR3 has 15 amino acids. Here the CDR3 DNA reads TGTGCCAGTCCCCCCGGGACAGGGGACTCCTACGAGCAGTACTTC. It translates to CASPPGTGDSYEQYF.

This chain links TRBV7-9 with TRBJ2-1; 8 nucleotides line up with TRBD2. V trimming: 0 bases; J trimming: 5 bases; junction bases outside the gene matches: 6. Germline-derived CDR1 and CDR2 are SEHNR and FQNEAQ (reference sequence). This CDR3 has 16 amino acids. The CDR3 bases are TGTGCCAGCAGCTTAGCGATGGTAGCGGGAAACAATGAGCAGTTCTTC. Protein sequence: CASSLAMVAGNNEQFF.

The chain uses TRBV7-3 and TRBJ1-5; D is unclear. CDR3 length equals 13 residues. From germline, CDR1 is SGHTA and CDR2 FQGTGA. The V gene lost 2 bases and the J gene lost 7 bases, with 9 bases spanning the gap. CDR3 sequence reads: CASSLGPRQPQHF. The CDR3 nucleotides are TGTGCCAGCAGCTTAGGTCCTAGGCAGCCCCAGCATTTT.

The chain couples TRBV4-2 to TRBJ2-1, with no clear D. V lost 0 bases, J lost 1 base, and 10 bases lay in between. The germline gives CDR1 LGHNA, CDR2 YNFKEQ. This CDR3 region has 16 residues. CDR3 amino acids: CASSQDPTRSYNEQFF. The CDR3 DNA is TGTGCCAGCAGCCAAGACCCAACACGATCCTACAATGAGCAGTTCTTC.

The chain couples TRBV7-9 to TRBJ2-3; 9 bases agree with TRBD2. Per germline, CDR1 SEHNR and CDR2 FQNEAQ (reference sequence). The CDR3 loop spans 15 amino acids. V shed 6 bases and J 5 bases; nucleotides not matched to a gene: 9. DNA for the CDR3: TGTGCCAGCAGTGCAACTAGCGGGCGGGTAGATACGCAGTATTTT. This translates into CASSATSGRVDTQYF.

V and J are TRBV7-2 and TRBJ1-1, with D unresolved. The CDR3 sequence is 13 residues long. The V gene lost 2 bases and the J gene lost 0 bases, with 4 bases spanning the gap. Germline loops: CDR1 SGHTA, CDR2 FQGNSA. CDR3 in amino acids: CASSLSMNTEAFF. The DNA of the CDR3 is TGTGCCAGCAGCTTATCTATGAACACTGAAGCTTTCTTT.

The V gene is TRBV11-2, the J gene TRBJ2-5, with TRBD1 matching over 7 bases. Germline-derived CDR1 and CDR2 are SGHAT and FQNNGV. The CDR3 contains 13 residues. V dropped 5 bases and J dropped 7; count of bases not matched to a gene: 7. CDR3 protein: CASSAGTAATQYF. DNA for the CDR3: TGTGCCAGCAGCGCCGGGACAGCGGCGACCCAGTACTTC.

This clone was found a few times. The rearrangement links TRBV5-1 to TRBJ2-2, with 13 bases fitting TRBD2. The V gene end was trimmed by 4 bases and the J gene end by 6 bases; junction bases not matched to a gene: 3. Germline CDR1 is SGHRS and CDR2 is YFSETQ. This CDR3 region has 15 residues. In nucleotides, the CDR3 is TGCGCCAGCAGCGAACTAGCGGGAGGGGCCGGGGAGCTGTTTTTT. It encodes CASSELAGGAGELFF.

This chain connects TRBV11-3 to TRBJ1-3, with 7 nucleotides matching TRBD1. The CDR3 extends over 15 amino acids. CDR1 and CDR2 from the germline V gene are SGHNT and YENEEA. V gave up 3 bases and J gave up 0 bases; unmatched junction bases: 2. In nucleotides, the CDR3 is TGTGCCAGCAGCTTTGGGACAGACTCTGGAAACACCATATATTTT. Translated: CASSFGTDSGNTIYF. Variable domain in full (rest from reference TRBV11-3 and TRBJ1-3): EAGVVQSPRYKIIEKKQPVAFWCNPISGHNTLYWYLQNLGQGPELLIRYENEEAVDDSQLPKDRFSAERLKGVDSTLKIQPAELGDSAVYLCASSFGTDSGNTIYFGEGSWLTVV.

The chain is built from TRBV5-8 and TRBJ1-1; 7 nucleotides match TRBD1. Germline lookup yields CDR1 SGHTS and CDR2 YDEGEE. CDR3 size: 16 residues. The ends lost 8 bases at V and 6 bases at J; junction bases unmatched: 19. DNA of the CDR3: TGTGCCAGTGAACGGGGCAGGGGGTTTGTAAGCGCTGAAGCTTTCTTT. This encodes CASERGRGFVSAEAFF.

This clone showed up just a few times. V usage is TRBV28 and J usage is TRBJ1-5; maybe TRBD1 (5 bases). The CDR3 is made up of 15 amino acids. The germline CDR1 and CDR2 sequences are MDHEN and SYDVKM. V was pared by 4 bases and J by 7 bases, with 17 bases between. The CDR3, as DNA: TGTGCCAGCAGTTGGGGCGGGCAGGGAGAACAGCCCCAGCATTTT. This codes for CASSWGGQGEQPQHF.

Only a few counts were recorded for this clone. This chain joins TRBV10-3 and TRBJ2-1, with D maybe TRBD2 (5 bases). CDR1 is ENHRY and CDR2 is SYGVKD in the germline V gene. The CDR3 has 13 amino acids. V lost 3 bases to trimming and J lost 8 bases, with 11 bases between them. The CDR3: CAISDGGDDEQFF. The CDR3 coding sequence is TGTGCCATCAGTGATGGAGGAGACGATGAGCAGTTCTTC.

The chain employs TRBV12-5 and TRBJ2-2; D not certain. The CDR3 runs to 17 residues. V shed 2 bases and J shed 0 bases, with 13 bases lying between them. Germline V gene sequence: CDR1 LGHNT, CDR2 FRNRAP. Here the CDR3 reads CASGLSLGRSNTGELFF. The CDR3 region has the DNA TGTGCTAGTGGTTTGTCGCTCGGCAGGTCGAACACCGGGGAGCTGTTTTTT.

The V call is TRBV29-1, the J call TRBJ1-4; D may be TRBD1 (6 bases). There are 13 residues in the CDR3. The germline V and J ends were trimmed by 7 bases and 8 bases, with 17 bases remaining between them. Per the germline V gene, CDR1 is SQVTM and CDR2 is ANQGSEA. CDR3 coding DNA: TGCAGCGCCGAGGGCAGGGGTGGCGAAAAACTGTTTTTT. The encoded protein is CSAEGRGGEKLFF.

The chain links TRBV10-2 to TRBJ1-4; D is unclear. V shed 6 bases and J shed 5 bases, with 10 bases lying between them. The germline gives CDR1 WSHSY, CDR2 SAAADI. This CDR3 comprises 13 residues. Written as DNA, the CDR3 is TGCGCCAGCAGGAGGGAGGTGAATGAAAAACTGTTTTTT. Amino acid sequence: CASRREVNEKLFF.